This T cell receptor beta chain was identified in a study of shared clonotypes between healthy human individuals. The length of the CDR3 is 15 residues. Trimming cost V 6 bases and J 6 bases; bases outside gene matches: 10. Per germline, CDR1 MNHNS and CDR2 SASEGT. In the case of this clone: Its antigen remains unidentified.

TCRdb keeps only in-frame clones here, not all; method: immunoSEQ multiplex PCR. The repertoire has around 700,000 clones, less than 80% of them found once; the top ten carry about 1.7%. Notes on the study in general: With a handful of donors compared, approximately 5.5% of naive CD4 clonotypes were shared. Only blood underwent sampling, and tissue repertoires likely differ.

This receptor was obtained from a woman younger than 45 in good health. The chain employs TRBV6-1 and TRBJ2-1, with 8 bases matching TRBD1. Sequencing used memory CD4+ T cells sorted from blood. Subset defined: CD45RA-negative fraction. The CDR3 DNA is TGTGCCAGCAGAGCCCGGACAGGGAAGGGCAATGAGCAGTTCTTC. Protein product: CASRARTGKGNEQFF.